This paragraph reports one T cell receptor beta chain. Its matching antigen is unknown. The CDR3 extends over 13 amino acids. Per the germline V gene, CDR1 is SNHLY and CDR2 is FYNNEI. V lost 10 bases to trimming and J lost 14 bases, with 24 bases between them. This sample was included in a study of cytomegalovirus exposure and HLA in healthy donors. The PCR was carried out with 60 Vbeta primers and 13 Jbeta primers. Here immunoSEQ multiplex PCR was the method, and the copy in TCRdb shows in-frame clones only, minus some. The data hold under 85,000 clones, with approximately 81% observed a single time. The study, taken as a whole, reports: Despite most TCR sequences being rare, some public TCRs occurred in many donors.

The source material was PBMCs. The clonotype comes from a woman aged 25-40 years in good health and CMV-seropositive. The chain is built from TRBV2 and TRBJ2-1, with D maybe TRBD2 (5 bases). CDR3 bases: TGTGCCACCAAGGACTTTCGCACCCTCGCAGAGTTCTTC. This codes for CATKDFRTLAEFF.